These 17 T cell receptor beta chains were all obtained from the same sample, sequenced in a study of read filtering for tumor transcriptome and immune sequencing. From roughly 0.4 ug of RNA, a library with molecular barcoded alpha/delta and beta/gamma adaptors was made. TCRdb called the reads again in MiXCR, with one record for every CDR3 protein. The repertoire holds 49,000 or so distinct CDR3 sequences, 12% seen once, with about 14% in the top ten. The sample taken for sequencing was a population of CD138-negative cells sorted from bone marrow. These receptors were obtained from a donor aged 40 or over with multiple myeloma.

This clonotype was recorded at least ten times. For the CDR3, the DNA is TGTGCCAGCAGTTCCACAGTAGGTCAGCCCCAGCATTTT. Translating gives CASSSTVGQPQHF. The genes are TRBV6-5 and TRBJ1-5, with D hard to call. The germline V gene encodes CDR1 MNHEY and CDR2 SVGAGI. Trimming removed 4 bases at V and 6 bases at J, with 10 bases between. The length of the CDR3 is 13 residues.

This clonotype was counted ten times or more. This chain connects TRBV3-1 to TRBJ1-5, with D possibly matching TRBD1 (6 bases). Germline values: CDR1 LGHDT, CDR2 YNNKEL (reference sequence). This CDR3 has 13 residues. V was cut by 4 bases and J by 5 bases, with 9 bases left in between. The CDR3 spells CASSLRTDQPQHF. The CDR3 region has the DNA TGTGCCAGCAGCCTCCGGACAGATCAGCCCCAGCATTTT.

Regarding this clonotype: A much larger clone is a single base away; this may be a read error. Since the CDR3 does not end with the conserved phenylalanine or tryptophan, this likely comes from a read error. The V gene is TRBV7-2, the J gene TRBJ2-3; D call uncertain. Germline values: CDR1 SGHTA, CDR2 FQGNSA. This CDR3 comprises 13 residues. V was trimmed by 1 base and J by 4 bases, leaving 6 bases between them. CDR3: CASSLGGADTQYL. In DNA form, the CDR3 reads TGTGCCAGCAGCTTAGGTGGCGCAGATACGCAGTATTTA.

At least ten counts were recorded for this clonotype. This chain connects TRBV6-2 or TRBV6-3 to TRBJ2-1; D uncertain. Trimming removed 4 bases from V and 8 bases from J, with 6 bases in between. Germline CDR1 MNHEY, CDR2 SVGEGT. This CDR3 region has 11 residues. The CDR3 DNA reads TGTGCCAGCAGTTGGACGGATGAGCAGTTCTTC. It encodes CASSWTDEQFF.

Only a few counts were recorded for this clonotype. V is TRBV19 and J is TRBJ2-6; D remains unclear. The CDR3 is 11 residues long. Trimming left V 7 bases short and J 4 bases short, with 2 bases between. Germline V gives CDR1 LNHDA, CDR2 SQIVND (reference sequence). The CDR3 DNA reads as TGTGCCAGTACCGGGGCCAACGTCCTGACTTTC. The encoded protein is CASTGANVLTF.

This clonotype occurred many times. A read error may explain this, as a much larger clone is one base away. The genes are TRBV5-1 and TRBJ2-1; either TRBD1 or TRBD2 may supply D (5 bases each). Germline assignment: CDR1 SGHRS and CDR2 YFSETQ. The CDR3 sequence is 14 residues long. This CDR3 is CANSLGTVPNEQFF. The CDR3 region has the DNA TGCGCCAACAGCTTGGGGACGGTTCCTAATGAGCAGTTCTTC.

This clonotype has a count of ten or more. The chain has TRBV29-1 and TRBJ1-1; possible D gene TRBD1, 6 bases. This CDR3 spans 13 amino acids. Germline CDR1 is SQVTM and CDR2 is ANQGSEA. Between the trimmed V and J ends, which lost 5 bases and 1 base, there was a span of 11 bases. This CDR3 is CSVLRRGNTEAFF. The CDR3 bases are TGCAGCGTTCTTCGCAGGGGGAACACTGAAGCTTTCTTT. The full variable domain, with the rest looked up from reference TRBV29-1 and TRBJ1-1, is SAVISQKPSRDICQRGTSLTIQCQVDSQVTMMFWYRQQPGQSLTLIATANQGSEATYESGFVIDKFPISRPNLTFSTLTVSNMSPEDSSIYLCSVLRRGNTEAFFGQGTRLTVV.

This clonotype was seen many times. The chain has TRBV5-1 and TRBJ1-5; D is possibly TRBD1 (5 bases). Germline V gene lookup returns CDR1 SGHRS and CDR2 YFSETQ. The CDR3 sequence is 14 residues long. The V end was cut by 4 bases, the J end by 0 bases, with 8 bases between. The CDR3 nucleotides are TGCGCCAGCAGCGAGGGGAGTAGCAATCAGCCCCAGCATTTT. It translates to CASSEGSSNQPQHF.

This clonotype was observed at least ten times. The rearrangement links TRBV30 to TRBJ1-4, with 9 bases that match TRBD1. This CDR3 comprises 12 residues. Trimming cost V 8 bases and J 8 bases; bases outside gene matches: 6. Germline CDR1 and CDR2: GTSNPN and SVGIG (reference sequence). In nucleotides, the CDR3 is TGTGCCACGGACAGGGGCGGGGAAAAACTGTTTTTT. The encoded protein is CATDRGGEKLFF.

V is TRBV20-1 and J is TRBJ2-5; D remains unclear. Per germline, CDR1 DFQATT and CDR2 SNEGSKA (reference sequence). This CDR3 comprises 14 residues. Trimming cost V 5 bases and J 5 bases, with 18 bases left between them. The CDR3 DNA is TGCAGTGCTGGGTACAGTTTGGAGTTGGAGACCCAGTACTTC. Amino acids: CSAGYSLELETQYF.

CDR3 region: CSVGRPAECNEQFF. The DNA of the CDR3 is TGCAGCGTGGGAAGACCAGCGGAGTGCAATGAGCAGTTCTTC. V gene TRBV29-1 combines with J gene TRBJ2-1; a weak D match, TRBD2 (5 bases). CDR1 SQVTM and CDR2 ANQGSEA come from the germline V gene. The CDR3 contains 14 residues. V gave up 6 bases and J gave up 6 bases, with 18 bases separating them.

This chain uses TRBV6-2 or TRBV6-3 with TRBJ2-7; D is perhaps TRBD2 (6 bases). There are 16 residues in the CDR3. Trimming shortened V by 6 bases and J by 0 bases, and 18 bases separated the two germline ends. Germline values: CDR1 MNHEY, CDR2 SVGEGT. The CDR3 bases are TGTGCCAGCAGCGATCCCGGAGCGGGCGGCTCCTACGAGCAGTACTTC. Amino acids: CASSDPGAGGSYEQYF.

This clonotype has more than one count but fewer than ten. A much larger clone differs from this one at a single base, so this may be a read error. The chain combines TRBV12-3 or TRBV12-4 with TRBJ2-7; TRBD2 aligns across 8 bases. CDR3 size: 13 residues. The CDR3 is CASSIGLAYELYF. As DNA, the CDR3 is TGTGCCAGCAGTATAGGACTAGCCTACGAGCTGTACTTC.

About this clonotype: One junction end does not reproduce the germline sequence, and a read error may be involved. The V and J genes are TRBV20-1 and TRBJ2-3; 7 bases are a match to TRBD2. The CDR3 loop spans 14 amino acids. Germline CDR1 reads DFQATT; CDR2 reads SNEGSKA (reference sequence). CDR3 nucleotides: TGCAGTGCACCTGAGAGCGGGGTCACAGATACGCGGTATTTT. Its protein product is CSAPESGVTDTRYF.

This clonotype was seen repeatedly, ten times or more. V is TRBV5-1 and J is TRBJ2-6, with 11 bases lining up with TRBD1. After removal of 4 bases from V and 1 base from J, the junction contained 13 bases not matched to a gene. CDR3 length: 20 amino acids. The germline V gene has CDR1 SGHRS and CDR2 YFSETQ. CDR3 nucleotides: TGCGCCAGCAGCCTGACAATCCAAGGGACAGGGGGATCTGGGGCCAACGTCCTGACTTTC. Protein: CASSLTIQGTGGSGANVLTF. The full variable domain, with the rest looked up from reference TRBV5-1 and TRBJ2-6, is KAGVTQTPRYLIKTRGQQVTLSCSPISGHRSVSWYQQTPGQGLQFLFEYFSETQRNKGNFPGRFSGRQFSNSRSEMNVSTLELGDSALYLCASSLTIQGTGGSGANVLTFGAGSRLTVL.

This clonotype appeared many times. The V gene is TRBV5-1, the J gene TRBJ2-2; perhaps TRBD1 as D (6 bases). V shed 4 bases and J shed 3 bases, with 13 bases lying between them. The CDR3 consists of 15 residues. Germline CDR1 is SGHRS and CDR2 is YFSETQ. The CDR3 spells CASSPRAGDTGELFF. CDR3 DNA: TGCGCCAGCAGCCCCCGGGCAGGGGACACCGGGGAGCTGTTTTTT.

The table lists this clonotype with many counts. The chain is built from TRBV20-1 and TRBJ2-2; 8 bases align to TRBD2. The length of the CDR3 is 14 residues. Germline assignment: CDR1 DFQATT and CDR2 SNEGSKA (reference sequence). The J segment lost 0 bases and the V segment lost 5 bases, leaving 2 bases of the junction unmatched. The CDR3, as DNA: TGCAGTGCTTATAGCGGGGCGAACACCGGGGAGCTGTTTTTT. This translates into CSAYSGANTGELFF.